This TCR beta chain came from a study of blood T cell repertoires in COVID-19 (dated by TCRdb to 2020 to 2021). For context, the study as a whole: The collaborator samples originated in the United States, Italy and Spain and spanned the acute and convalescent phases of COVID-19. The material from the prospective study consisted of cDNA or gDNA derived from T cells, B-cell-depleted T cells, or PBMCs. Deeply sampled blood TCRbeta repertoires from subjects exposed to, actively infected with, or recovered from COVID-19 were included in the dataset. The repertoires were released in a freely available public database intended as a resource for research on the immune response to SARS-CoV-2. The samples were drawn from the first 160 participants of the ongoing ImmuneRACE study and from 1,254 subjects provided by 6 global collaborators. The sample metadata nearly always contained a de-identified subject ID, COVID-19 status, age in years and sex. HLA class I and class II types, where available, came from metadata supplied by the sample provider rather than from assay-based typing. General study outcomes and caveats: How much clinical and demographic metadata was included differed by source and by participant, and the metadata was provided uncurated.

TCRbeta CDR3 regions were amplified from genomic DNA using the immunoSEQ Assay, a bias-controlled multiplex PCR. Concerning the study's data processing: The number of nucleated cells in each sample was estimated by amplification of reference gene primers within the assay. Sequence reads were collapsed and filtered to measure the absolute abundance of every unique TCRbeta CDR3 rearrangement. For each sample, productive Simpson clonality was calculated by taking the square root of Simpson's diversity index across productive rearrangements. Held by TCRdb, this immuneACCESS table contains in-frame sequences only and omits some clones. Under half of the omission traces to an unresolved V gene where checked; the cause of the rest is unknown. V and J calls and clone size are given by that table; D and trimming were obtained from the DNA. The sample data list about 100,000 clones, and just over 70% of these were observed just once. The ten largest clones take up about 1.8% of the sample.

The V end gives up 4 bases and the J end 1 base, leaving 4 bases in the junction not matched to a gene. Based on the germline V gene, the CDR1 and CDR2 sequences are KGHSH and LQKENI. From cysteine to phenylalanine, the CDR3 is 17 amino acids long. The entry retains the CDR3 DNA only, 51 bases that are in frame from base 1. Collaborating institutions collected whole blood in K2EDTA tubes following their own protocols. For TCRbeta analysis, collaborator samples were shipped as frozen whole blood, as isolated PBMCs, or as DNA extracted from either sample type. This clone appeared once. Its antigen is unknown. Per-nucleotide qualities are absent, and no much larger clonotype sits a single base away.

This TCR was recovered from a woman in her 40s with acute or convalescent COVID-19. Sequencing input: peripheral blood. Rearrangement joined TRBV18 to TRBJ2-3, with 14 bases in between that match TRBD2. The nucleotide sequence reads TGTGCCAGCTCACGGACTAGCGGGGGGCAGGGCACAGATACGCAGTATTTT. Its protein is CASSRTSGGQGTDTQYF.